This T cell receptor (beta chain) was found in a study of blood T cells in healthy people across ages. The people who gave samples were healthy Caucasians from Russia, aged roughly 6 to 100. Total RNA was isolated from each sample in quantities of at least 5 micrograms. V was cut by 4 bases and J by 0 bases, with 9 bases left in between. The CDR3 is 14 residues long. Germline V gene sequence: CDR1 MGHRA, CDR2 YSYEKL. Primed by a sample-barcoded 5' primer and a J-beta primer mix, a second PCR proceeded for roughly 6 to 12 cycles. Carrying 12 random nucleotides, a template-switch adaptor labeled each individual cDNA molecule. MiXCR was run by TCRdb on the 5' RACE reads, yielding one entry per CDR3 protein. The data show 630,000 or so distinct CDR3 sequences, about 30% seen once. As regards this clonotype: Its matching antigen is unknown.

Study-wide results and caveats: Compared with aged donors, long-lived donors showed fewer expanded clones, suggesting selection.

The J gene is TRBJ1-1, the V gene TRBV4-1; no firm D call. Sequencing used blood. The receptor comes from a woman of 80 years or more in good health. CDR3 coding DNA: TGCGCCAGCAGCCGTGGACGGATGAACACTGAAGCTTTCTTT. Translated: CASSRGRMNTEAFF.